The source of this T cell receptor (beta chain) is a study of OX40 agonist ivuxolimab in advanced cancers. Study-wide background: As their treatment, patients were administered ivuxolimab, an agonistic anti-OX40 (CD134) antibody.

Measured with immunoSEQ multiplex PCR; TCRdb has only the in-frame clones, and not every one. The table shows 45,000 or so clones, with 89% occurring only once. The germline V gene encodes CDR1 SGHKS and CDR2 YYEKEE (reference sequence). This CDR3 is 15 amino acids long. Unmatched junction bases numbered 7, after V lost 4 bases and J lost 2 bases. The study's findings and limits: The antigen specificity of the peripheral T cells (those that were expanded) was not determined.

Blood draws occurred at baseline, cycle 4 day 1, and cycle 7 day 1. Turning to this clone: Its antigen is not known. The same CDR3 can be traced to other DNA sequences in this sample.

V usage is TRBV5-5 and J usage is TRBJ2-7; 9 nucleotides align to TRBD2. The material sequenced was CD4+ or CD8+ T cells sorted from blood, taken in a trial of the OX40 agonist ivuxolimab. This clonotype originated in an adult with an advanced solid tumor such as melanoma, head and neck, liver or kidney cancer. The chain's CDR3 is CASSLSGTSPYEQYF. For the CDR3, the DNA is TGTGCCAGCAGCCTGAGCGGGACTAGCCCCTACGAGCAGTACTTC.